The rows below give T cell receptor beta chains drawn from one sample of a study of blood T cell repertoires in COVID-19. TCRdb keeps only in-frame clones here, not all; method: immunoSEQ multiplex PCR. The table lists 7,900 or so clones, about 80% of them singletons. The sequencing input was peripheral blood. These receptors came from a human donor in a cohort sampled during active COVID-19. Both conserved end residues are part of each CDR3. The D gene is left open where the match is weak. Size values are once, few and many counts, or a class for expanded clones, and some rows have none.

V: TRBV19
J: TRBJ2-5
D: .
size: .
CDR3: CASSGQWAETQYF
DNA: TGTGCCAGTTCCGGACAGTGGGCCGAGACCCAGTACTTC

V: TRBV30
J: TRBJ2-1
D: .
size: .
CDR3: CAWSPSRTSYYNEQFF
DNA: TGTGCCTGGAGTCCCTCCCGGACTTCCTACTACAATGAGCAGTTCTTC

V: TRBV2
J: TRBJ2-1
D: TRBD1
size: .
CDR3: CASSRGQDSYNEQFF
DNA: TGTGCCAGCAGTAGAGGACAGGATTCCTACAATGAGCAGTTCTTC

V: TRBV5-6
J: TRBJ2-2
D: .
size: .
CDR3: CASSFLYTGELFF
DNA: TGTGCCAGCAGCTTCCTCTACACCGGGGAGCTGTTTTTT

V: TRBV20-1
J: TRBJ1-3
D: TRBD1
size: .
CDR3: CSASSTGTGNTIYF
DNA: TGCAGTGCTAGTTCGACAGGGACAGGAAACACCATATATTTT

V: TRBV9
J: TRBJ2-3
D: .
size: .
CDR3: CASSVGEGVAGLISTDTQYF
DNA: TGTGCCAGCAGCGTAGGGGAGGGGGTAGCGGGCTTAATTAGCACAGATACGCAGTATTTT

V: TRBV7-2
J: TRBJ1-1
D: TRBD1
size: .
CDR3: CASSSGTGGGRVRGTEAFF
DNA: TGTGCCAGCAGCTCAGGGACAGGGGGCGGCAGAGTTAGGGGGACTGAAGCTTTCTTT

V: TRBV11-3
J: TRBJ1-4
D: .
size: .
CDR3: CASSLGHDGGNGEKLFF
DNA: TGTGCCAGCAGCTTAGGGCACGACGGGGGTAATGGAGAAAAACTGTTTTTT

V: TRBV7-9
J: TRBJ2-3
D: TRBD1
size: .
CDR3: CASTHWTGGTDTQYF
DNA: TGTGCCAGCACCCATTGGACAGGGGGTACAGATACGCAGTATTTT

V: TRBV9
J: TRBJ2-1
D: TRBD2
size: .
CDR3: CASSRLAGVSDYNEQFF
DNA: TGTGCCAGCAGCCGTCTAGCGGGAGTTTCTGACTACAATGAGCAGTTCTTC

V: TRBV15
J: TRBJ2-3
D: TRBD2
size: .
CDR3: CATSSDPGLAGFDTQYF
DNA: TGTGCCACCAGCAGTGACCCGGGACTAGCGGGGTTTGATACGCAGTATTTT

V: TRBV19
J: TRBJ2-1
D: .
size: .
CDR3: CASTDPLSSYNEQFF
DNA: TGTGCCAGTACCGATCCCCTGAGCTCCTACAATGAGCAGTTCTTC

V: TRBV3-1/TRBV3-2
J: TRBJ2-1
D: .
size: .
CDR3: CASSRVAGEQFF
DNA: TGTGCCAGCAGTCGAGTGGCGGGGGAGCAGTTCTTC

V: TRBV13
J: TRBJ2-2
D: TRBD2
size: .
CDR3: CASRDALAGIHTGELFF
DNA: TGTGCCAGCAGGGACGCACTAGCGGGGATCCACACCGGGGAGCTGTTTTTT

V: TRBV10-1
J: TRBJ1-1
D: .
size: few
CDR3: CASSSGPGGSEAFF
DNA: TGCGCCAGCAGCTCAGGGCCCGGGGGATCTGAAGCTTTCTTT

V: TRBV27
J: TRBJ2-3
D: .
size: .
CDR3: CASRAISDGDTQYF
DNA: TGTGCCAGCAGAGCCATATCCGATGGAGATACGCAGTATTTT

V: TRBV4-1
J: TRBJ2-1
D: .
size: .
CDR3: CASVPQEGIYSNEQFF
DNA: TGCGCCAGCGTCCCCCAGGAGGGGATCTATAGCAATGAGCAGTTCTTC

V: TRBV24-1
J: TRBJ1-2
D: .
size: .
CDR3: CATSDPSGSSYGYTF
DNA: TGTGCCACCAGTGACCCCTCTGGCAGTTCCTATGGCTACACCTTC

V: TRBV4-3
J: TRBJ2-7
D: TRBD2
size: .
CDR3: CASSQDALAAGEQYF
DNA: TGCGCCAGCAGCCAAGATGCACTAGCGGCGGGCGAGCAGTACTTC

V: TRBV5-1
J: TRBJ2-1
D: TRBD2
size: .
CDR3: CASSPGLAGGRNEQFF
DNA: TGCGCCAGCAGCCCGGGACTAGCGGGGGGGCGGAATGAGCAGTTCTTC

V: TRBV6-6
J: TRBJ2-2
D: TRBD1
size: .
CDR3: CASSPGTGNTGELFF
DNA: TGTGCCAGCAGCCCCGGGACAGGGAACACCGGGGAGCTGTTTTTT

V: TRBV9
J: TRBJ2-1
D: TRBD1
size: once
CDR3: CASSAINRGVAHNEQFF
DNA: TGTGCCAGCAGCGCGATCAACAGGGGAGTAGCGCACAATGAGCAGTTCTTC

V: TRBV11-3
J: TRBJ2-1
D: TRBD1
size: .
CDR3: CASSTRDRGEQFF
DNA: TGTGCCAGCAGCACCCGGGACAGGGGAGAGCAGTTCTTC

V: TRBV6-6
J: TRBJ1-1
D: .
size: .
CDR3: CASSTLRPEAFF
DNA: TGTGCCAGCAGCACCCTACGTCCGGAAGCTTTCTTT

V: TRBV4-1
J: TRBJ1-4
D: TRBD1
size: once
CDR3: CASSPTDRGSPTNEKLFF
DNA: TGCGCCAGCAGCCCAACCGACAGGGGTTCGCCAACTAATGAAAAACTGTTTTTT

V: TRBV11-2
J: TRBJ1-2
D: .
size: few
CDR3: CASSPGSKPYGYTF
DNA: TGTGCCAGCAGCCCAGGTTCAAAGCCATATGGCTACACCTTC

V: TRBV6-5
J: TRBJ2-5
D: .
size: once
CDR3: CASSSLHRGQETQYF
DNA: TGTGCCAGCAGTTCCTTGCATCGGGGGCAAGAGACCCAGTACTTC

V: TRBV11-2
J: TRBJ2-1
D: TRBD2
size: .
CDR3: CASSLDRLAGGVYNEQFF
DNA: TGTGCCAGCAGCTTAGATCGACTAGCGGGAGGGGTCTACAATGAGCAGTTCTTC

V: TRBV6-1
J: TRBJ2-5
D: TRBD1
size: .
CDR3: CATSGGAETQYF
DNA: TGTGCCACCTCAGGGGGCGCGGAGACCCAGTACTTC

V: TRBV5-1
J: TRBJ2-6
D: .
size: .
CDR3: CASSLAVTGANVLTF
DNA: TGCGCCAGCAGCTTGGCGGTGACTGGGGCCAACGTCCTGACTTTC

V: TRBV6-5
J: TRBJ2-7
D: .
size: .
CDR3: CASSKQGGHYEQYF
DNA: TGTGCCAGCAGTAAGCAGGGGGGCCACTACGAGCAGTACTTC

V: TRBV28
J: TRBJ2-1
D: .
size: .
CDR3: CASRGGQGYNEQFF
DNA: TGTGCCAGCAGGGGGGGGCAGGGGTACAATGAGCAGTTCTTC

V: TRBV11-2
J: TRBJ1-1
D: .
size: .
CDR3: CASSLGPNTEAFF
DNA: TGTGCCAGCAGCCTAGGGCCTAACACTGAAGCTTTCTTT

V: TRBV15
J: TRBJ1-2
D: .
size: .
CDR3: CATSRDAGGQGYTF
DNA: TGTGCCACCAGCAGAGATGCCGGGGGGCAGGGCTACACCTTC

V: TRBV7-9
J: TRBJ2-7
D: TRBD2
size: .
CDR3: CASSTSALSYEQYF
DNA: TGTGCCAGCAGCACTAGCGCCCTATCCTACGAGCAGTACTTC

V: TRBV10-2
J: TRBJ2-5
D: .
size: .
CDR3: CASSEGGARRTQYF
DNA: TGCGCCAGCAGTGAAGGGGGGGCCAGGCGGACCCAGTACTTC

V: TRBV19
J: TRBJ1-1
D: TRBD1
size: .
CDR3: CASSTTGGNTEAFF
DNA: TGTGCCAGTAGTACAACAGGGGGGAACACTGAAGCTTTCTTT

V: TRBV12-3/TRBV12-4
J: TRBJ1-1
D: .
size: .
CDR3: CASTLDTNTEAFF
DNA: TGTGCCAGCACCCTGGACACTAACACTGAAGCTTTCTTT

V: TRBV5-8
J: TRBJ2-7
D: TRBD1
size: .
CDR3: CASNDRGEQYF
DNA: TGTGCCAGTAATGACAGGGGCGAGCAGTACTTC

V: TRBV19
J: TRBJ1-2
D: TRBD1
size: .
CDR3: CASSLRDSYGYTF
DNA: TGTGCCAGTAGTCTCCGGGACAGCTATGGCTACACCTTC

V: TRBV21-1
J: TRBJ1-2
D: .
size: .
CDR3: CASSKEDSLNHGYTF
DNA: TGTGCCAGCAGCAAAGAGGACAGCCTGAACCATGGCTACACCTTC

V: TRBV29-1
J: TRBJ1-1
D: .
size: .
CDR3: CSVEELGRVPYTEAFF
DNA: TGCAGCGTTGAAGAGCTCGGCAGGGTCCCTTACACTGAAGCTTTCTTT

V: TRBV7-2
J: TRBJ2-1
D: TRBD2
size: once
CDR3: CASSLWGGPPDEQFF
DNA: TGTGCCAGCAGCTTATGGGGGGGTCCTCCCGATGAGCAGTTCTTC

V: TRBV10-1
J: TRBJ2-3
D: TRBD2
size: .
CDR3: CASSENSGTTDTQYF
DNA: TGCGCCAGCAGTGAAAATAGCGGGACCACAGATACGCAGTATTTT

V: TRBV19
J: TRBJ2-3
D: TRBD2
size: few
CDR3: CASTPGLAVDTQYF
DNA: TGTGCCAGTACTCCGGGACTAGCAGTAGATACGCAGTATTTT